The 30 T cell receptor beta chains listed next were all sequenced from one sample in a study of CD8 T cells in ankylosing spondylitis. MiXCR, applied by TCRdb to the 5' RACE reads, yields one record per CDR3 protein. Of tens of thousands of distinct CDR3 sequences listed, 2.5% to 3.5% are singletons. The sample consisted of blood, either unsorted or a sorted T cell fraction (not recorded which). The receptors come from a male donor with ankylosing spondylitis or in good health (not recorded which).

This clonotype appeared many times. This chain's CDR3 is CASKRETGSDTQYF. Here the CDR3 DNA reads TGTGCCAGCAAGCGAGAGACAGGGTCAGATACGCAGTATTTT. The J gene is TRBJ2-3, the V gene TRBV9; TRBD1 aligns across 7 bases. CDR1 is SGDLS and CDR2 is YYNGEE in the germline V gene. V shed 6 bases and J 4 bases; nucleotides not matched to a gene: 8. This CDR3 has 14 amino acids.

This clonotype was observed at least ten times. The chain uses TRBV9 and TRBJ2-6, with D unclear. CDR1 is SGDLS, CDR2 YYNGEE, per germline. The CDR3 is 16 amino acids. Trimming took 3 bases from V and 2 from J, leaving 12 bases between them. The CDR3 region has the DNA TGTGCCAGCAGCGGCGGCTTGAGCGCTGGGGCCAACGTCCTGACTTTC. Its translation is CASSGGLSAGANVLTF. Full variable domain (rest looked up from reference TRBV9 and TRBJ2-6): DSGVTQTPKHLITATGQRVTLRCSPRSGDLSVYWYQQSLDQGLQFLIQYYNGEERAKGNILERFSAQQFPDLHSELNLSSLELGDSALYFCASSGGLSAGANVLTFGAGSRLTVL.

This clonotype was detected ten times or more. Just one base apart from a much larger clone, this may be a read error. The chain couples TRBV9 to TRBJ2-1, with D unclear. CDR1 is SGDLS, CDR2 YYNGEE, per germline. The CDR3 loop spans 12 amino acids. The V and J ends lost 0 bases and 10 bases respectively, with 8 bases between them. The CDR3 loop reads CASSVGEAEQFF. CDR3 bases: TGTGCCAGCAGCGTAGGCGAGGCCGAGCAGTTCTTC.

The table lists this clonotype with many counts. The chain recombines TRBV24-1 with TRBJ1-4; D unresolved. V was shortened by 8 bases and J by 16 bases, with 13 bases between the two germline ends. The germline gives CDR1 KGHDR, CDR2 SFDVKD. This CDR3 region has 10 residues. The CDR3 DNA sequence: TGTGCCACCACTCGCCCAGAAAGGTTTTTT. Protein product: CATTRPERFF.

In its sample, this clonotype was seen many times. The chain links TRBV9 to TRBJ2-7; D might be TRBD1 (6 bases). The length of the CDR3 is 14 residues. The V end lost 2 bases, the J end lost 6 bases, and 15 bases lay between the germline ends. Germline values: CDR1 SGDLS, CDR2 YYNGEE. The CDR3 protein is CASSVTTGFSEQYF. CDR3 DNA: TGTGCCAGCAGCGTTACTACAGGGTTTTCCGAGCAGTACTTC.

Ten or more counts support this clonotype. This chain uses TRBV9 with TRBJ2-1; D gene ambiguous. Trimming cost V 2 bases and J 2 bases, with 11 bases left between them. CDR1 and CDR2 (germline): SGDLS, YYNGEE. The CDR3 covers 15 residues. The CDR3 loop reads CASSVAPGPYNEQFF. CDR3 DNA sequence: TGTGCCAGCAGCGTGGCCCCCGGCCCCTACAATGAGCAGTTCTTC.

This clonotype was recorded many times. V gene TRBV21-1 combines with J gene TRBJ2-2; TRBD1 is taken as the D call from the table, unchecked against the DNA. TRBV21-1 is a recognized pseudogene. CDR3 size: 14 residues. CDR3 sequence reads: CASPPGSNTGELFF. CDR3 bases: TGTGCCAGCCCACCAGGGTCGAACACCGGGGAGCTGTTTTTT.

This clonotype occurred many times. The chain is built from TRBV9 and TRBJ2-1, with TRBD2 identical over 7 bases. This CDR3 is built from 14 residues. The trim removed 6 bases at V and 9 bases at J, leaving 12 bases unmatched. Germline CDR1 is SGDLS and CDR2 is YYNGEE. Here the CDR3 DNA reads TGTGCCAGCACCCGAGACAGCGGGGCCAGTGAGCAGTTCTTC. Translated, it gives CASTRDSGASEQFF.

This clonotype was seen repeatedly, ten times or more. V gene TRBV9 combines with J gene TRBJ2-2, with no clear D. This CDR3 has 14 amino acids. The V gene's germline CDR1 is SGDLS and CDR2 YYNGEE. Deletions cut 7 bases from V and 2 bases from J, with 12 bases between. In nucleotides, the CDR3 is TGTGCCAGCGCAGTCAGCGTAAACACCGGGGAGCTGTTTTTT. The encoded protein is CASAVSVNTGELFF.

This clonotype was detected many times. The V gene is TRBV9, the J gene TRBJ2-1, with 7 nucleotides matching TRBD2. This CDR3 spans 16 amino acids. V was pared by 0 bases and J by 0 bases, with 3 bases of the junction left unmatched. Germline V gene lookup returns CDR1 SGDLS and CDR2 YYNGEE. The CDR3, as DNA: TGTGCCAGCAGCGTAGCGATAGCGGGCTCCTACAATGAGCAGTTCTTC. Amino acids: CASSVAIAGSYNEQFF.

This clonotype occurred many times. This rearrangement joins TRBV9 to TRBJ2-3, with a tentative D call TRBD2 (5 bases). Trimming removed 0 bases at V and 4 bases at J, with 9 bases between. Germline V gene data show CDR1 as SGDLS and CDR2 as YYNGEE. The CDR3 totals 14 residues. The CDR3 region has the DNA TGTGCCAGCAGCGTAGCCAGCGGACCAGATACGCAGTATTTT. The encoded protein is CASSVASGPDTQYF.

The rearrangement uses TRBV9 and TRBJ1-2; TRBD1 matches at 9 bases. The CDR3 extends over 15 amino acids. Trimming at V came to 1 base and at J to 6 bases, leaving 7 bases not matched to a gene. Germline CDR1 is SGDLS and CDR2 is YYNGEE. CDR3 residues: CASSVSPGQGNGYTF. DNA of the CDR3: TGTGCCAGCAGCGTAAGCCCTGGACAGGGGAATGGCTACACCTTC.

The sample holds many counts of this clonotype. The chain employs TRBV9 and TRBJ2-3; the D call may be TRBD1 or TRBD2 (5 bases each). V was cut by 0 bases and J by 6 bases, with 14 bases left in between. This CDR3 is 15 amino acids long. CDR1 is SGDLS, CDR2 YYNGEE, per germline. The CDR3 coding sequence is TGTGCCAGCAGCGTAGGGGGGATGAACTCCGATACGCAGTATTTT. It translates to CASSVGGMNSDTQYF.

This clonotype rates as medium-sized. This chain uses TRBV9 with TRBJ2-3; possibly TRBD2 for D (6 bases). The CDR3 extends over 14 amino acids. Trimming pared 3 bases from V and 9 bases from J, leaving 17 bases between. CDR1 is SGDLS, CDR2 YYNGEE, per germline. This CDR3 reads CASSAGGLAETQYF. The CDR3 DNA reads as TGTGCCAGCAGCGCTGGGGGACTTGCGGAAACGCAGTATTTT.

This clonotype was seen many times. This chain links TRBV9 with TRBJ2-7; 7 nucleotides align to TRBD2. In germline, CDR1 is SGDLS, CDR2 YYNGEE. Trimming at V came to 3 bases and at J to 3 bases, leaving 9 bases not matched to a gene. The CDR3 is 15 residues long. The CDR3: CASSASGTNLYEQYF. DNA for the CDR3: TGTGCCAGCAGCGCCTCCGGGACTAACCTCTACGAGCAGTACTTC.

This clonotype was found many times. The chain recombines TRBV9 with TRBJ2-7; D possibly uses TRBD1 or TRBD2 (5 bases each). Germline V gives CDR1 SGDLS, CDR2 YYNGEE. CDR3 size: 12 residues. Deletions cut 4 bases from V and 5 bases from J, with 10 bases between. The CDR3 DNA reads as TGTGCCAGCAGCCGAGTGGGGGACGAGCAGTACTTC. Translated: CASSRVGDEQYF. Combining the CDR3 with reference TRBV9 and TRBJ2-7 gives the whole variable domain DSGVTQTPKHLITATGQRVTLRCSPRSGDLSVYWYQQSLDQGLQFLIQYYNGEERAKGNILERFSAQQFPDLHSELNLSSLELGDSALYFCASSRVGDEQYFGPGTRLTVT.

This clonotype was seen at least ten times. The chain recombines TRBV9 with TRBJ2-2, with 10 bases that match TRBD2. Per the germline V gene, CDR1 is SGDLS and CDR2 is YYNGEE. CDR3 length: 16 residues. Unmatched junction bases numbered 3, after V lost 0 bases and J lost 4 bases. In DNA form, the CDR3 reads TGTGCCAGCAGCGTAGAACTAGCGGGGCCCACCGGGGAGCTGTTTTTT. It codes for CASSVELAGPTGELFF. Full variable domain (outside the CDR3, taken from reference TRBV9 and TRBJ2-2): DSGVTQTPKHLITATGQRVTLRCSPRSGDLSVYWYQQSLDQGLQFLIQYYNGEERAKGNILERFSAQQFPDLHSELNLSSLELGDSALYFCASSVELAGPTGELFFGEGSRLTVL.

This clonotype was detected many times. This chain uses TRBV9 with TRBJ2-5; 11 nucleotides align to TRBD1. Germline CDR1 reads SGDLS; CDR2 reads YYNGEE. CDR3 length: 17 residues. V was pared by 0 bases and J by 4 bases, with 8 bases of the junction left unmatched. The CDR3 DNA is TGTGCCAGCAGCGTAGCTCGGACAGGGGGCTTCGGAGAGACCCAGTACTTC. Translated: CASSVARTGGFGETQYF.

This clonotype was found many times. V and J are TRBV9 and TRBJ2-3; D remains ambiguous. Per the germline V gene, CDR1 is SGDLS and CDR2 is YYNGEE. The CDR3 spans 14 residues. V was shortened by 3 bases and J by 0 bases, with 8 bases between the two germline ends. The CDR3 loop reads CASSASMSTDTQYF. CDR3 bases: TGTGCCAGCAGCGCCTCTATGAGCACAGATACGCAGTATTTT.

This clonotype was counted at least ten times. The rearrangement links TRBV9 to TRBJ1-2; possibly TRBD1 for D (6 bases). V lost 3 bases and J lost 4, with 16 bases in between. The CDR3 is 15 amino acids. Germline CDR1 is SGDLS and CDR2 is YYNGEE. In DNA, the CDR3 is TGTGCCAGCAGCGCTACGACAGGACATGTCTATGGCTACACCTTC. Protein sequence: CASSATTGHVYGYTF.

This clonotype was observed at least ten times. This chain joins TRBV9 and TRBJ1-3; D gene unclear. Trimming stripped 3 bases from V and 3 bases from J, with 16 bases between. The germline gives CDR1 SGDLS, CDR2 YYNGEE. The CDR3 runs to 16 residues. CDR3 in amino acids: CASSDGLSSYGNTIYF. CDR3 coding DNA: TGTGCCAGCAGCGACGGTTTATCTAGTTATGGAAACACCATATATTTT.

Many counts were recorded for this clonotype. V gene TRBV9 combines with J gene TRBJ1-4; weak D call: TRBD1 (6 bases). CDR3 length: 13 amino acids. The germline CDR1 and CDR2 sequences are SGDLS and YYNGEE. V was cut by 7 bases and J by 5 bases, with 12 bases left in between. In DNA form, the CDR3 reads TGTGCCAGCGGGGGCAGGGGAAATGAAAAACTGTTTTTT. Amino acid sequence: CASGGRGNEKLFF.

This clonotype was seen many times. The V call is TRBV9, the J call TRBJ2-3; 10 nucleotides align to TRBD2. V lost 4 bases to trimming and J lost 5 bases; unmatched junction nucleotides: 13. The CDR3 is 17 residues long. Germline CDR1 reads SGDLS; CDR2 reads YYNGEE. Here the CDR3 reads CASSPGESGRDIDTQYF. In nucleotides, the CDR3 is TGTGCCAGCAGCCCCGGGGAGAGCGGGAGGGATATAGATACGCAGTATTTT.

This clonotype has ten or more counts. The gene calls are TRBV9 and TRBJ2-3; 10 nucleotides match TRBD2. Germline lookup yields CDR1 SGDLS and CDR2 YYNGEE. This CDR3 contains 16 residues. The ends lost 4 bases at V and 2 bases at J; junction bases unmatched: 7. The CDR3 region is CASSTWGLANTDTQYF. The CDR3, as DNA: TGTGCCAGCAGCACCTGGGGACTAGCGAACACAGATACGCAGTATTTT.

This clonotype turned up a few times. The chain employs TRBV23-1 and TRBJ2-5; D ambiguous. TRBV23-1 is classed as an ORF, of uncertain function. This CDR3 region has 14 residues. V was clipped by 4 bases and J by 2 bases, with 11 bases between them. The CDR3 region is CASSLCLTQETQYF. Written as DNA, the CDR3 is TGCGCCAGCAGTCTATGCCTCACACAAGAGACCCAGTACTTC.

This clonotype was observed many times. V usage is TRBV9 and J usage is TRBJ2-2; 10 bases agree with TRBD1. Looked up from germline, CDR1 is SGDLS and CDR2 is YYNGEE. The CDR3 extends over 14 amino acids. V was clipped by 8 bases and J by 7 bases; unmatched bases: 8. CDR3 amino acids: CASARTGGFGELFF. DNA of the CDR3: TGTGCCAGTGCGAGGACAGGGGGGTTCGGGGAGCTGTTTTTT.

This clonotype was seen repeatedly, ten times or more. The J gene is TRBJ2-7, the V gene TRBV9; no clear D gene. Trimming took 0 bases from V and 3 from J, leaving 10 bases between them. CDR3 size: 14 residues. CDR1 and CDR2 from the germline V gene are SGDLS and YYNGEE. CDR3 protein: CASSVAVLGYEQYF. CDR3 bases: TGTGCCAGCAGCGTAGCAGTCCTTGGCTACGAGCAGTACTTC.

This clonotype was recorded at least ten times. The CDR3 is CASSAPGGSTGELFF. The CDR3 coding sequence is TGTGCCAGCAGCGCCCCGGGCGGGAGCACCGGGGAGCTGTTTTTT. The V call is TRBV9, the J call TRBJ2-2; 7 bases match TRBD2. After removal of 3 bases from V and 4 bases from J, the junction contained 6 bases not matched to a gene. Looked up from germline, CDR1 is SGDLS and CDR2 is YYNGEE. The CDR3 contains 15 residues. Full variable domain (rest looked up from reference TRBV9 and TRBJ2-2): DSGVTQTPKHLITATGQRVTLRCSPRSGDLSVYWYQQSLDQGLQFLIQYYNGEERAKGNILERFSAQQFPDLHSELNLSSLELGDSALYFCASSAPGGSTGELFFGEGSRLTVL.

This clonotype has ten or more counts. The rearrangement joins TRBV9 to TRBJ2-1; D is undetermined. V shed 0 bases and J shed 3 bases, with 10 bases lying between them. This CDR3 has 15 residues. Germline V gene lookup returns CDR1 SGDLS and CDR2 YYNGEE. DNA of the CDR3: TGTGCCAGCAGCGTAGATCCTAGACTCTACAATGAGCAGTTCTTC. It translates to CASSVDPRLYNEQFF.

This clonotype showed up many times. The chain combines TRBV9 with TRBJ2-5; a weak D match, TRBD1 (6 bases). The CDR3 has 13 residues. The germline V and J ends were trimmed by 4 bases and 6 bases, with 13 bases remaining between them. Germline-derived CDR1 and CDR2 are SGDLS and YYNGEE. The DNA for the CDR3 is TGTGCCAGCAGCACTAACAGGGAAAAGACCCAGTACTTC. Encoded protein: CASSTNREKTQYF.